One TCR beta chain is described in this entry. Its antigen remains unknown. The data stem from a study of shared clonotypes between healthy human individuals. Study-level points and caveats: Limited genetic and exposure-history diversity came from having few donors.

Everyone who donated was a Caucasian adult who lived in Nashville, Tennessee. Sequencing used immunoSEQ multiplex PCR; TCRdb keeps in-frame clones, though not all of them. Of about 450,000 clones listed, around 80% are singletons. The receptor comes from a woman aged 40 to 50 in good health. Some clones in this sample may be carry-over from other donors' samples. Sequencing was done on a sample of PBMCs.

The CDR3: CASSLKLGGGAGELFF. DNA for the CDR3: TGTGCCAGCAGCTTAAAACTAGGAGGAGGGGCCGGGGAGCTGTTTTTT. J is TRBJ2-2 and V is TRBV7-2, with D perhaps matching TRBD2 (6 bases). The CDR3 runs to 16 residues. Between the trimmed V and J ends, which lost 2 bases and 6 bases, there was a span of 16 bases. The germline V gene has CDR1 SGHTA and CDR2 FQGNSA.